A selection of T cell receptor beta chains follows, all from one sample in a study of blood T cell repertoires in COVID-19. The protocol was immunoSEQ multiplex PCR, while the TCRdb copy is restricted to in-frame clones and leaves out a portion. The sample yields over 150,000 clones, roughly 85% seen once. The specimen was PBMCs or T cells enriched from blood (not recorded which). These receptors originate from a woman in her sixties or seventies in a cohort exposed to, infected with or recovered from COVID-19 (not recorded which). Both conserved end residues are part of each CDR3. The D gene is left open where the match is weak. Size values are once, few and many counts, or a class for expanded clones, and some rows have none.

TRBV28	TRBJ1-4	NA	NA	TGTGCCAGCAGTCCTCATCGCGACCGGCGGTCGGGGCTGTTTTTT	CASSPHRDRRSGLFF
TRBV5-1	TRBJ2-1	TRBD2	NA	TGCGCCAGCACGGTAGCGGGAGGGCTATACAATGAGCAGTTCTTC	CASTVAGGLYNEQFF
TRBV5-1	TRBJ1-1	NA	NA	TGCGCCAGCAGCTTGGGTAGTGTTGAAGCTTTCTTT	CASSLGSVEAFF
TRBV10-2	TRBJ1-1	TRBD1	NA	TGCGCCAGCAGTGACCTCTTCGGACAGGGGGGAAGGACTGAAGCTTTCTTT	CASSDLFGQGGRTEAFF
TRBV28	TRBJ1-2	NA	NA	TGTGCCAGCAGTTTAGGACAGCAATATGGCTACACCTTC	CASSLGQQYGYTF
TRBV21-1	TRBJ1-2	NA	once	TGTGCCAGCAGCCCCCGGACAGGGCTTGGCTACACCTTC	CASSPRTGLGYTF
TRBV9	TRBJ2-7	TRBD2	once	TGTGCCAGCAGTCTTTTAGGGCGGGAGGGCAGGTACGAGCAGTACTTC	CASSLLGREGRYEQYF
TRBV7-9	TRBJ1-1	TRBD1	NA	TGTGCCAGCAGCTTCGACCAACAGGGGGTCGACTTT	CASSFDQQGVDF
TRBV11-3	TRBJ1-2	NA	few	TGTGCCAGCAGCTTAGGAGACTATGGCTACACCTTC	CASSLGDYGYTF
TRBV2	TRBJ2-7	TRBD1	NA	TGTGCCAGCCTTCCTTTAACAGGGGCAGGCGAGCAGTACTTC	CASLPLTGAGEQYF
TRBV7-2	TRBJ2-3	NA	NA	TGTGCCAGCAGCTTACCGAGCCCTCTCACAGATACGCAGTATTTT	CASSLPSPLTDTQYF
TRBV19	TRBJ2-7	TRBD2	NA	TGTGCCAGTAGTAGACTAGCGGGGTCCTACGAGCAGTACTTC	CASSRLAGSYEQYF
TRBV3-1/TRBV3-2	TRBJ2-3	NA	NA	TGTGCCAGCAACAGGGGGGGCAGAGATACGCAGTATTTT	CASNRGGRDTQYF
TRBV21-1	TRBJ2-7	NA	NA	TGTGCCAGCAGCAATCAACCAGGACTAGCGTACGGGTACGAGCAGTACTTC	CASSNQPGLAYGYEQYF
TRBV28	TRBJ2-3	NA	NA	TGTGCCAGCAGCCCCGGGCAGGGGCGGGGCACAGATACGCAGTATTTT	CASSPGQGRGTDTQYF
TRBV12-3/TRBV12-4	TRBJ1-5	TRBD1	few	TGTGCCAGCAGTTCTGGACAGGGACAGCATTTT	CASSSGQGQHF
TRBV18	TRBJ1-1	NA	NA	TGTGCCAGCTCACCACCCGAGGGATACGACACTGAAGCTTTCTTT	CASSPPEGYDTEAFF
TRBV6-5	TRBJ1-1	NA	NA	TGTGCCAGCAGTTACCTGGGACAGAACACTGAAGCTTTCTTT	CASSYLGQNTEAFF
TRBV6-5	TRBJ2-2	TRBD1	NA	TGTGCCAGCAGGGAGGGACAGGGCGACACCGGGGAGCTGTTTTTT	CASREGQGDTGELFF
TRBV24-1	TRBJ2-1	NA	NA	TGTGCCACCAGTGACCCCAGAGGGGGCGGGACCAACTCCTACAATGAGCAGTTCTTC	CATSDPRGGGTNSYNEQFF
TRBV5-4	TRBJ2-3	TRBD2	NA	TGTGCCAGCAGACCTAGCGGGAGAAAGGCAGATACGCAGTATTTT	CASRPSGRKADTQYF
TRBV7-9	TRBJ1-5	NA	once	TGTGCCAGCAGCTTTGCACAGGATCAGCCCCAGCATTTT	CASSFAQDQPQHF
TRBV27	TRBJ1-2	TRBD1	NA	TGTGCCAGCAGTATGGACAGGGTCAGCGGCTACACCTTC	CASSMDRVSGYTF
TRBV29-1	TRBJ2-7	NA	NA	TGCAGCGCAGGCGGGACAAACTCCTACGAGCAGTACTTC	CSAGGTNSYEQYF
TRBV20-1	TRBJ2-5	NA	few	TGCAGTGCTAGTCCCCTGGGGCAGCAAGAGACCCAGTACTTC	CSASPLGQQETQYF
TRBV4-2	TRBJ2-5	TRBD2	NA	TGTGCCAGCAGCCAAGTGGGGGGGTCAGAGACCCAGTACTTC	CASSQVGGSETQYF
TRBV7-2	TRBJ1-2	TRBD1	NA	TGTGCCAGCAGCTTAGCTAGGGGGCTAATAGGCTATGGCTACACCTTC	CASSLARGLIGYGYTF
TRBV7-9	TRBJ2-3	NA	NA	TGTGCCAGCAGCTTAGTAGCAGATACGCAGTATTTT	CASSLVADTQYF
TRBV5-1	TRBJ2-1	TRBD2	NA	TGCGCCAGCAGCTTGGGGACTAGCGGTTACAATGAGCAGTTCTTC	CASSLGTSGYNEQFF
TRBV4-2	TRBJ1-2	NA	NA	TGTGCCAGCAGCCAAGATTTTGGGCAGGTTATTAACTATGGCTACACCTTC	CASSQDFGQVINYGYTF
TRBV11-2	TRBJ1-1	TRBD1	NA	TGTGCCAGCAGCCGGACAGGGTTCACTGAAGCTTTCTTT	CASSRTGFTEAFF
TRBV28	TRBJ1-6	NA	NA	TGTGCCAGCAGTTTCCGGGTTTACAATTCACCCCTCCACTTT	CASSFRVYNSPLHF
TRBV6-2/TRBV6-3	TRBJ2-1	NA	NA	TGTGCCAGCAGTTTTGGTAGCTCCTACAATGAGCAGTTCTTC	CASSFGSSYNEQFF
TRBV7-9	TRBJ2-5	TRBD2	NA	TGTGCCAGCAGCCGCGGACTAGCGGGAGTGCTCCAAGAGACCCAGTACTTC	CASSRGLAGVLQETQYF
TRBV24-1	TRBJ1-5	NA	NA	TGTGCCACCAGTGACCCGGGGAGCAATCAGCCCCAGCATTTT	CATSDPGSNQPQHF
TRBV6-6	TRBJ2-1	TRBD1	NA	TGTGCCAGCAGTCCCTGGACAGGGGGCTCGTTCGGCAATGAGCAGTTCTTC	CASSPWTGGSFGNEQFF
TRBV5-1	TRBJ2-7	NA	NA	TGCGCCAGCAGCTTGGACGGAGGACCTCTGACCTACGAGCAGTACTTC	CASSLDGGPLTYEQYF
TRBV10-3	TRBJ2-7	TRBD2	NA	TGTGCCATCACCCCGGGACTAGCGGGGGGGTCTTGGGAGCAGTACTTC	CAITPGLAGGSWEQYF
TRBV2	TRBJ2-1	NA	NA	TGTGCCAGCAATTACAGGGAGAGGTTCTTC	CASNYRERFF
TRBV7-3	TRBJ1-2	TRBD1	NA	TGTGCCAGCAGCTTAACCTGGACAGGGGACGGCTACACCTTC	CASSLTWTGDGYTF
TRBV5-1	TRBJ2-1	NA	few	TGCGCCAGCAGCCAGGACTTTTCACCGGGGGATGAGCAGTTCTTC	CASSQDFSPGDEQFF
TRBV30	TRBJ2-7	NA	NA	TGTGCCTGGAGTGTACCCCCCACCAGGTACCGGACTTACGAGCAGTACTTC	CAWSVPPTRYRTYEQYF
TRBV19	TRBJ2-1	TRBD1	NA	TGTGCCAGTAGCGTTACTACAGGGGAACGATACAATGAGCAGTTCTTC	CASSVTTGERYNEQFF
TRBV5-5	TRBJ1-5	TRBD1	few	TGTGCCAGCAGCTTGCCCCCGGGACAGCTCAATCAGCCCCAGCATTTT	CASSLPPGQLNQPQHF
TRBV14	TRBJ2-3	NA	NA	TGTGCCAGCAGCCAAGCCCTAGAGGGAAATACGCAGTATTTT	CASSQALEGNTQYF
TRBV7-9	TRBJ1-6	NA	NA	TGTGCCAGCAGCTTGTCCGGGACCCTCCACTTT	CASSLSGTLHF
TRBV5-8	TRBJ2-1	TRBD1	NA	TGTGCCAGCAGCCCCCTGGACAGGGTAGGCAATGAGCAGTTCTTC	CASSPLDRVGNEQFF
TRBV28	TRBJ2-7	TRBD1	NA	TGTGCCAGCAGGACACAGGGGGCCGCGGCGCAGTACTTC	CASRTQGAAAQYF
TRBV11-3	TRBJ2-3	TRBD2	NA	TGTGCCAGCGGGACTAGCGGGATCACAGATACGCAGTATTTT	CASGTSGITDTQYF
TRBV12-3/TRBV12-4	TRBJ2-7	TRBD2	NA	TGTGCCAGCAGGGGGACTAGCGCGGGCGAGCAGTACTTC	CASRGTSAGEQYF
TRBV5-1	TRBJ2-1	TRBD1	NA	TGCGCCAGCAGCTCCGGACAGGCCCCTCGTAGGGAGCAGTTCTTC	CASSSGQAPRREQFF
TRBV28	TRBJ1-2	NA	few	TGTGCCAGCAGTTTAACCCACATCATTACGGGCTACACCTTC	CASSLTHIITGYTF
TRBV10-3	TRBJ2-7	TRBD2	NA	TGTGCCATCAGTGGCGGACTAGCGGGAATCTACGAGCAGTACTTC	CAISGGLAGIYEQYF
TRBV28	TRBJ1-1	NA	NA	TGTGCCAGCAGTTCCCTAAGCGCAGCTTTCTTT	CASSSLSAAFF
TRBV29-1	TRBJ2-1	TRBD1	NA	TGCAGCGTTAGACAGGGGGCCAAATTTGTTTACAATGAGCAGTTCTTC	CSVRQGAKFVYNEQFF
TRBV28	TRBJ2-5	TRBD2	NA	TGTGCCAGCACGAATAGCGGGAGAGGAGAGACCCAGTACTTC	CASTNSGRGETQYF
TRBV3-1/TRBV3-2	TRBJ2-5	TRBD2	NA	TGTGCCAGCAGCTACCGGCGCACTAGCGGGAGCGGGACCCAGTACTTC	CASSYRRTSGSGTQYF